Listed here is a single TCR beta chain. What it recognizes is unknown. Deep was the level used in running the assay. It was across several immunoSEQ plates that each subset's genomic DNA was evenly split. Clones were read by immunoSEQ multiplex PCR, and TCRdb kept only the in-frame ones, dropping some. The repertoire includes hundreds of thousands of clones, around 96% of them detected once, and about 0.12% sits in the top ten. This sample was included in a study of shared clonotypes between healthy human individuals. Study conclusions and caveats: Among non-shared clonotypes, generation probabilities were lower than among those shared by all four donors.

Only CD45RO-negative cells positively selected for CCR7 counted as naive CD8 cells, so terminally differentiated effector memory CD45RA+ cells were excluded. J lost 8 bases, V lost 6 bases, and 7 bases had no gene match. The CDR3 totals 13 residues. Germline CDR1 and CDR2: MNHEY and SMNVEV (reference sequence). The specimen sequenced was naive CD8+ T cells sorted from blood. The genes are TRBV27 and TRBJ2-5, with 9 bases matching TRBD1. This TCR was sampled from a young woman in good health. The CDR3 loop reads CASRPGTGFTQYF. The CDR3, as DNA: TGTGCCAGCAGGCCCGGGACAGGGTTTACCCAGTACTTC.